The sequence of this TCR beta chain was determined in a study of response to subunit inactivated influenza vaccine. General study results and limits: Each seasonal influenza vaccination, the authors suggested, recruits few new T cells.

TCRdb redid the calling of the RT-PCR reads with MiXCR, one entry per CDR3 protein. The table records hundreds of thousands of distinct CDR3 sequences, about 15% of them present only once. This clonotype was observed a handful of times. What it binds is not known. This CDR3 has 12 amino acids. Trimming removed 8 bases from V and 5 bases from J, with 9 bases in between. This clonotype was obtained from a man in his fifties or sixties who received an inactivated influenza vaccine. The source material was PBMCs from blood, sampled 12 days after vaccination. The V gene is TRBV12-3 or TRBV12-4, the J gene TRBJ1-4; the D is unclear. The CDR3 sequence is CASGGPNEKLFF. CDR3 coding DNA: TGTGCCAGCGGTGGGCCGAATGAAAAACTGTTTTTT.